One sample yielded the 16 T cell receptor beta chains listed below, sequenced in a study of cytotoxic CD8 clonotypes in ibrutinib-treated CLL. Sequencing was performed with immunoSEQ multiplex PCR; in TCRdb, only in-frame clones are kept and a portion is missing. The sample records 300,000 to 350,000 clones, more than 65% being singletons. This sample comprised PBMCs, obtained before ibrutinib treatment. The origin of the receptors is a human donor with chronic lymphocytic leukemia.

This clone occurred a few times. The gene calls are TRBV15 and TRBJ2-7; possible D gene TRBD1, 5 bases. The CDR3 consists of 12 residues. V dropped 8 bases and J dropped 3 bases, with 11 bases sitting between them. Germline lookup yields CDR1 LNHNV and CDR2 YYDKDF (reference sequence). The CDR3 region has the DNA TGTGCCACCTCGCCAGGGCGCTACGAGCAGTACTTC. This translates into CATSPGRYEQYF.

This clone has just a few counts. V is TRBV5-6 and J is TRBJ2-7; D uncertain. The V end was cut by 4 bases, the J end by 4 bases, with 6 bases between. From germline, CDR1 is SGHDT and CDR2 YYEEEE. The CDR3 sequence is 11 residues long. CDR3 sequence (DNA): TGTGCCAGCAGCGCGGAGTACGAGCAGTACTTC. It yields the protein CASSAEYEQYF.

This chain links TRBV11-3 with TRBJ2-1; D not certain. The germline V and J ends were trimmed by 1 base and 6 bases, with 10 bases remaining between them. There are 14 residues in the CDR3. Germline lookup yields CDR1 SGHNT and CDR2 YENEEA. The CDR3 nucleotides are TGTGCCAGCAGCTTAGGCCCACAGCTCAATGAGCAGTTCTTC. Translating gives CASSLGPQLNEQFF.

The chain employs TRBV27 and TRBJ2-1; D perhaps matches TRBD2 (5 bases). V lost 5 bases and J lost 5, with 19 bases in between. Germline V gene sequence: CDR1 MNHEY, CDR2 SMNVEV (reference sequence). The CDR3 has 16 amino acids. CDR3 in DNA: TGTGCCAGCAGTGGAACTGCGGGCAGTTCAAACAATGAGCAGTTCTTC. Protein sequence: CASSGTAGSSNNEQFF.

This chain joins TRBV10-1 and TRBJ2-7, with TRBD1 identical over 10 bases. The CDR3 extends over 14 amino acids. Trimming at V came to 7 bases and at J to 5 bases, leaving 8 bases not matched to a gene. Germline V gene data show CDR1 as WNHNN and CDR2 as SYGVQD (reference sequence). The CDR3 protein is CASTSGQGNHEQYF. The CDR3 DNA reads as TGCGCCAGCACCTCGGGACAGGGGAATCACGAGCAGTACTTC.

V and J are TRBV7-9 and TRBJ1-1; 10 bases map to TRBD1. This CDR3 contains 17 residues. The J segment lost 1 base and the V segment lost 5 bases, leaving 10 bases of the junction unmatched. CDR1 SEHNR and CDR2 FQNEAQ come from the germline V gene (reference sequence). CDR3 bases: TGTGCCAGCAGCCCTCGGGGACAGGGGATCTGGAACACTGAAGCTTTCTTT. Translated: CASSPRGQGIWNTEAFF.

The chain couples TRBV9 to TRBJ2-2; D uncertain. The germline CDR1 and CDR2 sequences are SGDLS and YYNGEE. The V and J ends lost 7 bases and 2 bases respectively, with 9 bases between them. The CDR3 is 13 residues long. As DNA, the CDR3 is TGTGCCAGCGACAAGAGTAACACCGGGGAGCTGTTTTTT. This encodes CASDKSNTGELFF.

The chain has TRBV10-3 and TRBJ2-1, with a weak D call TRBD1 (5 bases). The ends were cut back, 0 bases at V and 4 bases at J, with 10 bases in the middle. Looked up from germline, CDR1 is ENHRY and CDR2 is SYGVKD. The CDR3 consists of 15 residues. The CDR3 sequence: CAISESARQYNEQFF. Written as DNA, the CDR3 is TGTGCCATCAGTGAGTCGGCGAGACAGTACAATGAGCAGTTCTTC.

The CDR3 region is CASSQDLVAGGVYNEQFF. The CDR3 DNA reads as TGCGCCAGCAGCCAAGATTTGGTAGCGGGAGGGGTCTACAATGAGCAGTTCTTC. The chain combines TRBV4-3 with TRBJ2-1; 11 bases agree with TRBD2. Looked up from germline, CDR1 is LGHNA and CDR2 is YSLEER. V shed 0 bases and J 3 bases; nucleotides not matched to a gene: 7. This CDR3 contains 18 residues.

This chain uses TRBV7-9 with TRBJ2-3; TRBD1 is a possible D gene (5 bases). The CDR3 totals 11 residues. Germline V CDR1 and CDR2: SEHNR, FQNEAQ (reference sequence). The V end was cut by 3 bases, the J end by 10 bases, with 8 bases between. In nucleotides, the CDR3 is TGTGCCAGCAGCTTGAAGGGGTCGCAGTATTTT. It yields the protein CASSLKGSQYF.

This clone was seen more than once but under ten times. The chain is built from TRBV18 and TRBJ2-2, with 8 positions matching TRBD2. With 7 bases clipped from V and 3 bases from J, the junction kept 4 bases outside the gene matches. Germline CDR1 and CDR2: KGHSH and LQKENI. This CDR3 region has 14 residues. The CDR3 coding sequence is TGTGCCAGCTTCTTCGGGAGGGACACCGGGGAGCTGTTTTTT. It codes for CASFFGRDTGELFF. Complete variable domain (other parts from reference TRBV18 and TRBJ2-2): NAGVMQNPRHLVRRRGQEARLRCSPMKGHSHVYWYRQLPEEGLKFMVYLQKENIIDESGMPKERFSAEFPKEGPSILRIQQVVRGDSAAYFCASFFGRDTGELFFGEGSRLTVL.

The chain couples TRBV11-2 to TRBJ2-3; D may be TRBD1 or TRBD2 (5 bases each). The CDR3 totals 16 residues. The V end lost 3 bases, the J end lost 2 bases, and 15 bases lay between the germline ends. Germline values: CDR1 SGHAT, CDR2 FQNNGV. The CDR3 DNA reads as TGTGCCAGCAGCTTGGGGGAGACTGGATTCACAGATACGCAGTATTTT. Protein: CASSLGETGFTDTQYF. Using reference TRBV11-2 and TRBJ2-3 for the parts outside the CDR3, the full variable domain is EAGVAQSPRYKIIEKRQSVAFWCNPISGHATLYWYQQILGQGPKLLIQFQNNGVVDDSQLPKDRFSAERLKGVDSTLKIQPAKLEDSAVYLCASSLGETGFTDTQYFGPGTRLTVL.

The chain combines TRBV27 with TRBJ2-2; 8 bases are shared with TRBD1. The CDR3 loop spans 14 amino acids. Germline V gene sequence: CDR1 MNHEY, CDR2 SMNVEV (reference sequence). The J segment lost 5 bases and the V segment lost 7 bases, leaving 6 bases of the junction unmatched. The CDR3 protein is CASTGQGATGELFF. Written as DNA, the CDR3 is TGTGCCAGCACAGGGCAGGGGGCGACCGGGGAGCTGTTTTTT.

The chain couples TRBV28 to TRBJ1-2, with D possibly being TRBD1 (5 bases). Trimming took off 9 bases at V and 3 bases at J, with 20 bases between the two ends. Germline V gene sequence: CDR1 MDHEN, CDR2 SYDVKM. The CDR3 has 15 amino acids. The CDR3 nucleotides read TGTGCCAGTGGGGGATCTACCCACGAGTACTATGGCTACACCTTC. This sequence encodes CASGGSTHEYYGYTF.

CDR3 nucleotides: TGTGCCAGCAGCTTAATTCCGCGGGGGAGCTCCTACAATGAGCAGTTCTTC. Translation: CASSLIPRGSSYNEQFF. This sequence joins TRBV11-2 and TRBJ2-1, with 7 bases lining up with TRBD2. Germline loops: CDR1 SGHAT, CDR2 FQNNGV. There are 17 residues in the CDR3. V lost 2 bases and J lost 0; bases outside the gene matches: 7.

The rearrangement links TRBV9 to TRBJ2-7; D is perhaps TRBD1 (6 bases). The germline V and J ends were trimmed by 0 bases and 5 bases, with 12 bases remaining between them. Germline loops: CDR1 SGDLS, CDR2 YYNGEE. This CDR3 is 14 amino acids long. CDR3 region: CASSVVGGADEQYF. The DNA for the CDR3 is TGTGCCAGCAGCGTAGTAGGGGGAGCTGACGAGCAGTACTTC.